What follows are 9 T cell receptor beta chains derived from one specimen sequenced in a study of OX40 agonist ivuxolimab in advanced cancers. Some clones are missing from TCRdb's copy, which holds only in-frame ones; the method was immunoSEQ multiplex PCR. This table holds tens of thousands of clones, 70% to 85% found once. The sequences come from CD4+ or CD8+ T cells sorted from blood, collected in a trial of the OX40 agonist ivuxolimab. These receptors came from an adult with an advanced solid tumor such as melanoma, head and neck, liver or kidney cancer.

The V and J genes are TRBV11-2 and TRBJ1-1; TRBD1 is a possible D gene (5 bases). This CDR3 has 11 residues. The V and J ends lost 8 bases and 11 bases respectively, with 15 bases between them. Per germline, CDR1 SGHAT and CDR2 FQNNGV. The CDR3 nucleotides are TGTGCCAGCGGCACAACGGGGGGGGCTTTCTTT. Amino acid sequence: CASGTTGGAFF.

The CDR3 sequence is CASSYGGGSTDTQYF. Here the CDR3 DNA reads TGTGCCAGCAGTTACGGTGGCGGTTCCACAGATACGCAGTATTTT. The rearrangement links TRBV6-5 to TRBJ2-3; D ambiguous. CDR1 is MNHEY, CDR2 SVGAGI, per germline. The CDR3 is 15 amino acids. V was shortened by 2 bases and J by 2 bases, with 11 bases between the two germline ends.

This chain joins TRBV12-5 and TRBJ1-2; D unresolved. The length of the CDR3 is 16 residues. Germline CDR1 and CDR2: LGHNT and FRNRAP. V lost 4 bases and J lost 0, with 15 bases in between. The CDR3 reads CASGSPTAAPNYGYTF. CDR3 bases: TGTGCTAGTGGTTCGCCGACGGCGGCGCCTAACTATGGCTACACCTTC.

The chain couples TRBV30 to TRBJ2-7; D possibly corresponds to TRBD2 (5 bases). CDR1 is GTSNPN and CDR2 is SVGIG in the germline V gene (reference sequence). The CDR3 loop spans 13 amino acids. V gave up 3 bases and J gave up 0 bases, with 9 bases separating them. The DNA for the CDR3 is TGTGCCTGGAGAGAACGGGGCTCCTACGAGCAGTACTTC. Translating it yields CAWRERGSYEQYF. Full variable domain (rest looked up from reference TRBV30 and TRBJ2-7): SQTIHQWPATLVQPVGSPLSLECTVEGTSNPNLYWYRQAAGRGLQLLFYSVGIGQISSEVPQNLSASRPQDRQFILSSKKLLLSDSGFYLCAWRERGSYEQYFGPGTRLTVT.

By sample fraction, this clone is medium-sized (0.01 to 0.1%). This chain connects TRBV4-1 to TRBJ1-2, with a possible D match to TRBD1 (6 bases). The V end lost 0 bases, the J end lost 4 bases, and 12 bases lay between the germline ends. CDR1 and CDR2 (germline): MGHRA, YSYEKL. The CDR3 is made up of 15 amino acids. CDR3 amino acids: CASSQDGGGGYGYTF. As DNA, the CDR3 is TGCGCCAGCAGCCAAGACGGGGGAGGGGGCTATGGCTACACCTTC.

The genes are TRBV4-2 and TRBJ1-1, with unresolved D. V gave up 0 bases and J gave up 4 bases, with 9 bases separating them. Germline assignment: CDR1 LGHNA and CDR2 YNFKEQ. The CDR3 has 14 amino acids. CDR3 in amino acids: CASSQEAKGTEAFF. In DNA, the CDR3 is TGTGCCAGCAGCCAAGAAGCGAAAGGCACTGAAGCTTTCTTT.

This chain joins TRBV4-3 and TRBJ1-2; no reliable D call. CDR3 size: 13 residues. Germline V CDR1 and CDR2: LGHNA, YSLEER. V was cut by 1 base and J by 1 base, with 4 bases left in between. CDR3 DNA sequence: TGCGCCAGCAGCCAAGGAGGTAACTATGGCTACACCTTC. This translates into CASSQGGNYGYTF.

The sample holds a few counts of this clone. The chain employs TRBV7-9 and TRBJ2-5, with D perhaps matching TRBD1 or TRBD2 (5 bases each). The CDR3 is made up of 16 amino acids. The V end was cut by 1 base, the J end by 3 bases, with 15 bases between. Germline CDR1 reads SEHNR; CDR2 reads FQNEAQ (reference sequence). CDR3 sequence (DNA): TGTGCCAGCAGCTTAGGGGTAGGGACGGAGAAAGAGACCCAGTACTTC. Translation: CASSLGVGTEKETQYF.

The chain couples TRBV29-1 to TRBJ1-1; no reliable D call. This CDR3 contains 12 residues. The germline gives CDR1 SQVTM, CDR2 ANQGSEA. V was pared by 6 bases and J by 5 bases, with 13 bases between. Here the CDR3 DNA reads TGCAGCGTGGTCAACGTTTGGACTGAAGCTTTCTTT. Its translation: CSVVNVWTEAFF.